This TCR beta chain was retrieved from a study of T cell changes during pregnancy in multiple sclerosis. The protocol was immunoSEQ multiplex PCR, while the TCRdb copy is restricted to in-frame clones and leaves out a portion. The sample holds about 24,000 clones; 70% to 90% are singletons and the top ten take around 0.98%. CDR3 length: 16 amino acids. V lost 7 bases to trimming and J lost 3 bases; unmatched junction nucleotides: 6. Germline CDR1 is SGHTA and CDR2 is FQGNSA. This clonotype was obtained from a female donor in good health, enrolled as a control in a pregnancy study. The sample was CD4+ T cells from peripheral blood mononuclear cells, taken in the second trimester of pregnancy. The V gene is TRBV7-2, the J gene TRBJ2-3; 14 nucleotides agree with TRBD2. Here the CDR3 reads CASTRTSGGPTDTQYF. Here the CDR3 DNA reads TGTGCCAGCACGCGGACTAGCGGGGGGCCTACAGATACGCAGTATTTT.